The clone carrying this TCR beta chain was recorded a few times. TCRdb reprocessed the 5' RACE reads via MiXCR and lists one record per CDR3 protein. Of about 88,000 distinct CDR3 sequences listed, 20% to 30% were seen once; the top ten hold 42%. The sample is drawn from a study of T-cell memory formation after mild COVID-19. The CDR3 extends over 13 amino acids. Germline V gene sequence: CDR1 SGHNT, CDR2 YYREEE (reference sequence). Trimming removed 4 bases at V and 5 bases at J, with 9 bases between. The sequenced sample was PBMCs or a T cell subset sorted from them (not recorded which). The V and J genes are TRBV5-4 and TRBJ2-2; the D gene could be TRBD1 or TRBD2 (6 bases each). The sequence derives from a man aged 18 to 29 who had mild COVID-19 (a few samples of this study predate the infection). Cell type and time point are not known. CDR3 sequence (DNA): TGTGCCAGCAGCAGGGGGGAGACCGGGGAGCTGTTTTTT. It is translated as CASSRGETGELFF.